This TCR beta chain was captured in a study of blood T cell repertoires in COVID-19. Looking at the study overall: The cDNA or gDNA used as material had been derived from T cells, B-cell-depleted T cells, or PBMCs.

Here immunoSEQ multiplex PCR was the method, and the copy in TCRdb shows in-frame clones only, minus some. The sample includes around 140,000 clones, about 88% of them seen just once. Sequences were obtained from peripheral blood. This receptor was obtained from a human donor with COVID-19, enrolled during active disease. The donor label of this sample is uncertain.

The CDR3 DNA sequence: TGTGCCAGCAGTGCCCGACAGGGGGCTGGACAGCCCCAGCATTTT. This encodes CASSARQGAGQPQHF. This chain uses TRBV6-4 with TRBJ1-5; 10 nucleotides agree with TRBD1. Trimming at V came to 4 bases and at J to 7 bases, leaving 7 bases not matched to a gene. CDR1 and CDR2 from the germline V gene are MRHNA and SNTAGT. The CDR3 sequence is 15 residues long.